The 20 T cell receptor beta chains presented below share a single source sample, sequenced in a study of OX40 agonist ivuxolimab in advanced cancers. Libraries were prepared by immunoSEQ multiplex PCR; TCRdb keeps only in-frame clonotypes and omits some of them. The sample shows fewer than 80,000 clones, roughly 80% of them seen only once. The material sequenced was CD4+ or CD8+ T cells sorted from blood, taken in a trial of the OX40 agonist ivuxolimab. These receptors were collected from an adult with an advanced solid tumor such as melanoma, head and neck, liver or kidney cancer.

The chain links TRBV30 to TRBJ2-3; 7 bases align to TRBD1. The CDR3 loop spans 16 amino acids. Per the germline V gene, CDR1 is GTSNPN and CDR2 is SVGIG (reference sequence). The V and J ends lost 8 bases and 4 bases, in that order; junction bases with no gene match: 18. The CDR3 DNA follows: TGTGCCGGGAAAAACATGCGCAGGGGGAGCGCAGATACGCAGTATTTT. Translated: CAGKNMRRGSADTQYF.

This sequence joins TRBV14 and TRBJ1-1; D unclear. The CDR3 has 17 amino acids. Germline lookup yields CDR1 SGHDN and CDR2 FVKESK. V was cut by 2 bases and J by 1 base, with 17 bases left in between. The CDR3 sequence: CASSQSWFHQGNTEAFF. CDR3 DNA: TGTGCCAGCAGCCAATCTTGGTTTCACCAAGGGAACACTGAAGCTTTCTTT.

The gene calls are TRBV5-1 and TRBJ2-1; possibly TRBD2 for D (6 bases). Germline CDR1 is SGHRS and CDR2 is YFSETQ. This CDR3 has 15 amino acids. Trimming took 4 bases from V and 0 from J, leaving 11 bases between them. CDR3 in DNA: TGCGCCAGCAGCCCGGAGGGTAGCTCCTACAATGAGCAGTTCTTC. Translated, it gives CASSPEGSSYNEQFF.

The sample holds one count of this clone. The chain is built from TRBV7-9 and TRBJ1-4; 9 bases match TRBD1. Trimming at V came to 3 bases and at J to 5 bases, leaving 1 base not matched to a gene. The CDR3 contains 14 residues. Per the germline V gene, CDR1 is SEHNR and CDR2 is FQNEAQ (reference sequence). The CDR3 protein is CASSFGTGNEKLFF. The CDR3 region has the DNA TGTGCCAGCAGCTTCGGGACAGGGAATGAAAAACTGTTTTTT.

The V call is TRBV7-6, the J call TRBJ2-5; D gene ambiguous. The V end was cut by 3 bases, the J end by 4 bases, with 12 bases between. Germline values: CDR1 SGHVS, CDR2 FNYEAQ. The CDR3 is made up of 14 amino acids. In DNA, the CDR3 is TGTGCCAGCAGCTTCAACCCGGCCGTAGAGACCCAGTACTTC. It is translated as CASSFNPAVETQYF.

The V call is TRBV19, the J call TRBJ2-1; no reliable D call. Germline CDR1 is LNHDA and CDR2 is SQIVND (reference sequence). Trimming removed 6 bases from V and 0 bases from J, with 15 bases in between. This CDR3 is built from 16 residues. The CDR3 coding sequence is TGTGCCAGTAGAGCCTACGGGTACAGCTCCTACAATGAGCAGTTCTTC. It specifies CASRAYGYSSYNEQFF.

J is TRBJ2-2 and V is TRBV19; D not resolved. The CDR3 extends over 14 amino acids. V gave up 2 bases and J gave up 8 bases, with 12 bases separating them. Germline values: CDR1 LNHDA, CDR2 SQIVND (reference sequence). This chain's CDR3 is CASSIMVSRGELFF. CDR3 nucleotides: TGTGCCAGTAGTATAATGGTCTCCAGAGGGGAGCTGTTTTTT.

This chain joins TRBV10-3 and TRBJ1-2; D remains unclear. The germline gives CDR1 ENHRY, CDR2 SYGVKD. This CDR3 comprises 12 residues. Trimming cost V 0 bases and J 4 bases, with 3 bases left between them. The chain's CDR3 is CAISESSYGYTF. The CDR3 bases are TGTGCCATCAGTGAGTCGAGCTATGGCTACACCTTC.

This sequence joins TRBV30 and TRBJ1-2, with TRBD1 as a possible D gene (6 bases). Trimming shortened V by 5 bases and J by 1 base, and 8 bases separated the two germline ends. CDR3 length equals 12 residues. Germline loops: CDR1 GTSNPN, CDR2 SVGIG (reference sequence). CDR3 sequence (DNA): TGTGCCTGGGGGGGACATAACTATGGCTACACCTTC. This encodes CAWGGHNYGYTF.

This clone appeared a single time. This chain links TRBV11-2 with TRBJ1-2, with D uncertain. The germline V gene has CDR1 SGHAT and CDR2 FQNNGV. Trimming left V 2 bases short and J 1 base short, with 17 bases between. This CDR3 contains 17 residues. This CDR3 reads CASSLTLIRGLNYGYTF. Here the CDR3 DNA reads TGTGCCAGCAGCTTAACCCTCATTCGTGGCCTTAACTATGGCTACACCTTC.

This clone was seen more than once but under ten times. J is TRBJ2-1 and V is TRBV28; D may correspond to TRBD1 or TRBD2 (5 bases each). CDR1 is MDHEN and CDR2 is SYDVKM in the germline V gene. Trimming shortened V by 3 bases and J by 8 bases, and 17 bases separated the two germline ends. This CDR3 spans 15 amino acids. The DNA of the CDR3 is TGTGCCAGCAGTTTGACACGGGGCAGGAAAGATGAGCAGTTCTTC. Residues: CASSLTRGRKDEQFF.

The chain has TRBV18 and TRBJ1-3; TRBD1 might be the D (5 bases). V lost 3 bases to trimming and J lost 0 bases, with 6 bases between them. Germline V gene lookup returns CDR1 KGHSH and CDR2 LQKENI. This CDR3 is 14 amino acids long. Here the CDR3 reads CASSPDSSGNTIYF. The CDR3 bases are TGTGCCAGCTCACCTGACAGCTCTGGAAACACCATATATTTT.

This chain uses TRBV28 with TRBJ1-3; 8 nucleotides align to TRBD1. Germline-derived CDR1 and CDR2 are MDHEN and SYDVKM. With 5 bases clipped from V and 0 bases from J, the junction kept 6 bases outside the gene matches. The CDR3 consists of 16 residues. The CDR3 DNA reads TGTGCCAGCAGTCCCGGACAGGGCCTCTCTGGAAACACCATATATTTT. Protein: CASSPGQGLSGNTIYF.

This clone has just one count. CDR3 sequence (DNA): TGTGCCAGCAGTGCAGCAGGGCCGGGGTATGGCTACACCTTC. This translates into CASSAAGPGYGYTF. The chain recombines TRBV6-1 with TRBJ1-2, with a possible D match to TRBD1 (5 bases). The length of the CDR3 is 14 residues. V was pared by 4 bases and J by 5 bases, with 14 bases between. CDR1 is MNHNS, CDR2 SASEGT, per germline.

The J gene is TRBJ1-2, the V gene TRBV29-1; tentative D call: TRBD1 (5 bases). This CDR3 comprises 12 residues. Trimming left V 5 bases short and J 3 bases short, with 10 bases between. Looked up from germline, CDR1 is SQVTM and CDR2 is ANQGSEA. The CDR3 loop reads CSVSGGDYGYTF. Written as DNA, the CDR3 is TGCAGCGTTAGTGGGGGTGACTATGGCTACACCTTC. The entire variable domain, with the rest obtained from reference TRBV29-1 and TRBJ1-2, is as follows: SAVISQKPSRDICQRGTSLTIQCQVDSQVTMMFWYRQQPGQSLTLIATANQGSEATYESGFVIDKFPISRPNLTFSTLTVSNMSPEDSSIYLCSVSGGDYGYTFGSGTRLTVV.

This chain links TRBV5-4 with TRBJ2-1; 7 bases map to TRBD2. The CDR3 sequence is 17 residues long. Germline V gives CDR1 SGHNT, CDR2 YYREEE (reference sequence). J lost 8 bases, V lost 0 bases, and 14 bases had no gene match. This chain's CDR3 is CASSLAAIGGTLDEQFF. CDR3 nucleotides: TGTGCCAGCAGCTTGGCCGCGATCGGGGGGACGTTGGATGAGCAGTTCTTC.

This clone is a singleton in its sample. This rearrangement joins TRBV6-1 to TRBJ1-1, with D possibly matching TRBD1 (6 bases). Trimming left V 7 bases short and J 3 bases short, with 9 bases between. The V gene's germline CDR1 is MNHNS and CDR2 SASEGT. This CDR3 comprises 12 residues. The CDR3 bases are TGTGCCAGCAAGAGGGGGGACACTGAAGCTTTCTTT. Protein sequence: CASKRGDTEAFF.

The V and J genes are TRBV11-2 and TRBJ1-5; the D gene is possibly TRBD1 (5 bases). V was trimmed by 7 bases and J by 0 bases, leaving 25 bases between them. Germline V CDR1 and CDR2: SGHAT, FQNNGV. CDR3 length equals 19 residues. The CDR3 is CASILSRAQQGLSNQPQHF. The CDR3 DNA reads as TGTGCCAGCATCCTATCGAGGGCACAGCAGGGACTTAGCAATCAGCCCCAGCATTTT.

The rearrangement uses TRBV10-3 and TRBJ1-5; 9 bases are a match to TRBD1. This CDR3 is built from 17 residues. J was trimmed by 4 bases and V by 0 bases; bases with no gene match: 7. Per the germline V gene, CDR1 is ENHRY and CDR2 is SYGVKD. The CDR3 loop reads CAISESMGGTGNQPQHF. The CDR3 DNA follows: TGTGCCATCAGTGAGTCGATGGGAGGGACAGGGAATCAGCCCCAGCATTTT.

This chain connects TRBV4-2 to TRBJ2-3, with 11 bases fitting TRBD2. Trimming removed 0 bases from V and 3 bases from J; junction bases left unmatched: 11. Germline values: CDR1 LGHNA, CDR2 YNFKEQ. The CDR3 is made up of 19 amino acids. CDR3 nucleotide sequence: TGTGCCAGCAGCCAAGACTGGCTAGCGGGAGGTCTGTTTACAGATACGCAGTATTTT. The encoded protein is CASSQDWLAGGLFTDTQYF.